This T cell receptor (beta chain) was found in a study of CD8 T cells in ankylosing spondylitis (dated by TCRdb to about 2017). Concerning the study at large: The study set out to find disease-linked TCR variants by profiling T cell receptor beta repertoires in ankylosing spondylitis patients and healthy donors. The full study cohort comprised some 27 ankylosing spondylitis patients and 110 or so healthy donors. Samples of peripheral blood were taken, and for ankylosing spondylitis patients, synovial fluid was collected as well. The study at large found these results: The disease-linked clones showed a CD8+ phenotype and occurred at relatively low frequencies in peripheral blood. Some of the motif variants had been reported before in the synovial fluid and blood of reactive arthritis patients, a finding that suggests common disease-initiation mechanisms. Significant enrichment of the disease-linked clones was reported in matched synovial fluid samples from ankylosing spondylitis patients. A TCR beta motif made up of fewer than 10 highly homologous amino acid variants appeared to be characteristic of blood from ankylosing spondylitis patients.

The sequencer was an Illumina HiSeq 2500. Quantitative 5'-RACE with molecular barcodes was the method used to prepare the TCR beta libraries. As for the original processing: Disease-linked TCR variants were identified with a new computational method built on a probabilistic model of VDJ rearrangement. TCRdb took the public reads, trimmed them with fastp at Q25, ran MiXCR for clone calling and kept in-frame beta chains. Each CDR3 protein appears once, grouped with its most common genes and DNA. The V and J calls and clone size come from TCRdb's table, not from the authors' own analysis. The table for this sample lists approximately 220,000 distinct CDR3 sequences; roughly a tenth of them were counted only once. The ten biggest clones cover less than 25% of the sample. This clonotype has at least ten counts. No cognate antigen has been identified for it. Qualities for individual bases were not recorded, and no much larger clone is one base off.

From the cysteine through the phenylalanine, the CDR3 covers 10 amino acids. The read is trimmed to its CDR3 DNA, 30 bases read in frame from base 1. The junction shows trimming of 7 bases on V and 7 bases on J, plus 8 bases between the germline ends. For CDR1 and CDR2, the germline V gene (reference sequence) lists DFQATT and SNEGSKA. The source material was blood, either unsorted or a sorted T cell fraction (not recorded which). The origin of this receptor is a male donor with ankylosing spondylitis or in good health (not recorded which). Recombination linked TRBV20-1 to TRBJ2-1; TRBD2 is a weak D gene call, 5 bases matching. The nucleotides are TGCAGTGGGACTGGAAATGAGCAGTTCTTC. This yields the protein CSGTGNEQFF.